The entry that follows covers one TCR beta chain sequence. Its antigen is still unknown. The data originate from a study of OX40 agonist ivuxolimab in advanced cancers. Study-level information: Ivuxolimab, an antibody acting as an agonist of OX40 (CD134), was used to treat patients. Study-level findings and limits: Undetermined was the antigen specificity of the expanded peripheral T cells. Some nonresponders likewise displayed low normalized T-cell clonal expansion.

Sequenced by immunoSEQ multiplex PCR; TCRdb stores in-frame clones only, minus some. The profile covers 50,000 to 70,000 clones, with roughly 85% appearing a single time and over 0.6% taken by the ten largest. Germline V gene sequence: CDR1 LNHDA, CDR2 SQIVND (reference sequence). This CDR3 has 15 amino acids. The V gene lost 2 bases and the J gene lost 0 bases, with 8 bases spanning the gap. The receptor comes from an adult with an advanced solid tumor such as melanoma, head and neck, liver or kidney cancer. The sequences come from CD4+ or CD8+ T cells sorted from blood, collected in a trial of the OX40 agonist ivuxolimab. The chain couples TRBV19 to TRBJ1-3; D remains unclear. CDR3 in amino acids: CASSIRTSSGNTIYF. CDR3 coding DNA: TGTGCCAGTAGTATACGGACGAGCTCTGGAAACACCATATATTTT. Complete variable domain (other parts from reference TRBV19 and TRBJ1-3): DGGITQSPKYLFRKEGQNVTLSCEQNLNHDAMYWYRQDPGQGLRLIYYSQIVNDFQKGDIAEGYSVSREKKESFPLTVTSAQKNPTAFYLCASSIRTSSGNTIYFGEGSWLTVV.